This entry lists 17 T cell receptor beta chains sequenced from one sample in a study of shared clonotypes between healthy human individuals. Produced via immunoSEQ multiplex PCR; TCRdb's table is partial and in-frame only. The profile shows hundreds of thousands of clones, around two thirds of them singletons. The sequenced sample was memory CD4+ T cells sorted from blood. Subset reported: CD45RA-negative fraction. The receptors were gathered from a woman aged 25-40 years in good health.

The chain carries TRBV5-8 and TRBJ2-7; a possible D gene is TRBD1 (6 bases). The CDR3 is 14 residues long. Germline loops: CDR1 SGHTS, CDR2 YDEGEE. Between the trimmed V and J ends, which lost 7 bases and 6 bases, there was a span of 20 bases. CDR3 sequence reads: CASHPLAGAGEQYF. CDR3 in DNA: TGTGCCAGCCACCCTCTGGCAGGGGCGGGCGAGCAGTACTTC.

This chain joins TRBV30 and TRBJ1-6; TRBD1 is a possible D gene (5 bases). The germline gives CDR1 GTSNPN, CDR2 SVGIG (reference sequence). V was clipped by 0 bases and J by 9 bases, with 15 bases between them. The CDR3 totals 15 residues. CDR3 nucleotides: TGTGCCTGGAGTGTAAAGGGACTCTGGGGTTCACCCCTCCACTTT. Its protein product is CAWSVKGLWGSPLHF.

The chain carries TRBV20-1 and TRBJ1-5; D is ambiguous. V was trimmed by 7 bases and J by 6 bases, leaving 4 bases between them. The V gene's germline CDR1 is DFQATT and CDR2 SNEGSKA (reference sequence). This CDR3 spans 9 amino acids. The CDR3 nucleotides are TGCAGTGTGGGTCAGCCCCAGCATTTT. This sequence encodes CSVGQPQHF.

The chain is built from TRBV9 and TRBJ2-1; 7 nucleotides match TRBD2. The CDR3 has 17 residues. With V trimmed by 3 bases and J by 7 bases, 16 bases remained unmatched. Germline V gene data show CDR1 as SGDLS and CDR2 as YYNGEE. Here the CDR3 reads CASSGTEQVASGNEQFF. The CDR3 DNA sequence: TGTGCCAGCAGCGGAACGGAACAGGTGGCTAGCGGAAATGAGCAGTTCTTC.

This CDR3 is CASSPSRYNEQFF. DNA of the CDR3: TGTGCCAGCTCACCAAGTAGGTACAATGAGCAGTTCTTC. This rearrangement joins TRBV18 to TRBJ2-1; the D is unclear. The CDR3 totals 13 residues. The V and J ends lost 2 bases and 4 bases respectively, with 6 bases between them. CDR1 and CDR2 from the germline V gene are KGHSH and LQKENI.

The gene calls are TRBV10-3 and TRBJ2-1; D uncertain. The germline gives CDR1 ENHRY, CDR2 SYGVKD. Trimming pared 0 bases from V and 9 bases from J, leaving 9 bases between. This CDR3 has 13 amino acids. CDR3 bases: TGTGCCATCAGTGAGTCTCGTCAGATTGAGCAGTTCTTC. As protein: CAISESRQIEQFF.

The chain couples TRBV2 to TRBJ2-3, with a weak D call TRBD2 (5 bases). The length of the CDR3 is 17 residues. The V gene's germline CDR1 is SNHLY and CDR2 FYNNEI. Between the trimmed V and J ends, which lost 6 bases and 3 bases, there was a span of 22 bases. CDR3 nucleotide sequence: TGTGCCAGCAGGCCTTTTTCTGGGTCACGGAGGACAGATACGCAGTATTTT. Amino acids: CASRPFSGSRRTDTQYF.

V and J are TRBV9 and TRBJ2-1; TRBD2 matches at 9 bases. Germline CDR1 and CDR2: SGDLS and YYNGEE. Germline trimming cut 1 base from V and 4 bases from J; bases unmatched to any gene: 3. The CDR3 extends over 15 amino acids. The CDR3: CASSVSTSGYNEQFF. DNA for the CDR3: TGTGCCAGCAGCGTATCGACTAGCGGATACAATGAGCAGTTCTTC.

The V and J genes are TRBV4-1 and TRBJ1-2, with a possible D match to TRBD1 (5 bases). The CDR3 length is 14 residues. The germline V gene encodes CDR1 MGHRA and CDR2 YSYEKL. Trimming left V 1 base short and J 5 bases short, with 11 bases between. Written as DNA, the CDR3 is TGCGCCAGCAGCCAAGGGCAGGGCGGGTATGGCTACACCTTC. Residues: CASSQGQGGYGYTF.

CDR3 protein: CASSQEADAIPGELFF. CDR3 DNA: TGCGCCAGCAGCCAAGAAGCAGACGCCATTCCCGGGGAGCTGTTTTTT. The chain is built from TRBV4-1 and TRBJ2-2; D gene unclear. In germline, CDR1 is MGHRA, CDR2 YSYEKL. The CDR3 is 16 amino acids. The V gene lost 0 bases and the J gene lost 6 bases, with 14 bases spanning the gap.

The chain employs TRBV6-1 and TRBJ2-1; 9 bases line up with TRBD2. The V and J ends lost 7 bases and 2 bases, in that order; junction bases with no gene match: 6. The length of the CDR3 is 15 residues. CDR1 is MNHNS and CDR2 is SASEGT in the germline V gene. The DNA for the CDR3 is TGTGCCAGCATTTTCCTAGCGGGAACCTACAATGAGCAGTTCTTC. It translates to CASIFLAGTYNEQFF.

The V call is TRBV28, the J call TRBJ2-7; 12 nucleotides align to TRBD2. The V gene's germline CDR1 is MDHEN and CDR2 SYDVKM. CDR3 length: 17 residues. V shed 4 bases and J 7 bases; nucleotides not matched to a gene: 14. CDR3 DNA: TGTGCCAGCAGTTCCCCGGCTAGCGGGAGGGCGCGTGATGAGCAGTACTTC. Protein sequence: CASSSPASGRARDEQYF.

This clone has at least ten counts. The chain joins TRBV5-5 to TRBJ2-2; no reliable D call. V gave up 5 bases and J gave up 0 bases, with 14 bases separating them. The CDR3 runs to 16 residues. From germline, CDR1 is SGHKS and CDR2 YYEKEE (reference sequence). CDR3: CASRLRPGANTGELFF. The CDR3 region has the DNA TGTGCCAGCAGACTTAGGCCAGGCGCGAACACCGGGGAGCTGTTTTTT.

There are a few counts of this clone. V and J are TRBV30 and TRBJ1-1; D unclear. Germline values: CDR1 GTSNPN, CDR2 SVGIG (reference sequence). CDR3 length: 13 amino acids. Trimming cost V 0 bases and J 5 bases, with 10 bases left between them. The CDR3 DNA sequence: TGTGCCTGGAGTGTAACGGGTTGGACTGAAGCTTTCTTT. Protein product: CAWSVTGWTEAFF.

This rearrangement joins TRBV28 to TRBJ2-3; 8 bases are shared with TRBD2. The ends lost 4 bases at V and 6 bases at J; junction bases unmatched: 9. The CDR3 has 15 residues. CDR1 and CDR2 (germline): MDHEN, SYDVKM. CDR3 residues: CASSYMAGGQDTQYF. DNA for the CDR3: TGTGCCAGCAGTTATATGGCGGGAGGACAGGATACGCAGTATTTT.

The genes are TRBV6-5 and TRBJ1-1; D remains ambiguous. The germline V gene has CDR1 MNHEY and CDR2 SVGAGI. This CDR3 comprises 14 residues. Trimming cost V 6 bases and J 5 bases, with 16 bases left between them. This CDR3 is CASRARLIGTEAFF. The CDR3 DNA follows: TGTGCCAGCAGAGCTAGGCTGATTGGTACTGAAGCTTTCTTT.

The CDR3 DNA reads as TGCGCCAGCAGCAGAAAGAGACAGGGGGACACTGAAGCTTTCTTT. Residues: CASSRKRQGDTEAFF. The chain links TRBV5-1 to TRBJ1-1, with 9 bases that match TRBD1. The CDR3 loop spans 15 amino acids. Germline trimming cut 4 bases from V and 3 bases from J; bases unmatched to any gene: 7. CDR1 is SGHRS, CDR2 YFSETQ, per germline.